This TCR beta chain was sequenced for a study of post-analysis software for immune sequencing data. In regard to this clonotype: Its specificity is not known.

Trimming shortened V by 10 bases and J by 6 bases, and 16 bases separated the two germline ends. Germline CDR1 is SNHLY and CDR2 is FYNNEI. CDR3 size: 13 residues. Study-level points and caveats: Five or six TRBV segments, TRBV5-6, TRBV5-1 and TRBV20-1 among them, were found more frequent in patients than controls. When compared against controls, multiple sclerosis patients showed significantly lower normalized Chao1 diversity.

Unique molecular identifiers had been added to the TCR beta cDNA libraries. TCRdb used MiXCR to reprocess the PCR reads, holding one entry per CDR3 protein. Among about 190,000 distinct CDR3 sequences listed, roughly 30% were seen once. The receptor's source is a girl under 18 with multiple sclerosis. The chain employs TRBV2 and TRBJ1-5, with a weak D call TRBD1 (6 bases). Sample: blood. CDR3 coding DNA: TGTGCCACCCAAGGGGGTAGCGGTCAGCCCCAGCATTTT. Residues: CATQGGSGQPQHF. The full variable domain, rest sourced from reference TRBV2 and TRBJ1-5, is EPEVTQTPSHQVTQMGQEVILRCVPISNHLYFYWYRQILGQKVEFLVSFYNNEISEKSEIFDDQFSVERPDGSNFTLKIRSTKLEDSAMYFCATQGGSGQPQHFGDGTRLSIL.